Listed below are T cell receptor beta chains from one sample, sequenced in a study of T cell repertoires in cytomegalovirus infection. From the reads, TCRdb called clonotypes with MiXCR, one entry per CDR3 protein. The sample has about 300,000 distinct CDR3 sequences; about 9.1% are singletons. Sequencing was performed on PBMCs. These receptors all come from a human donor in good health (CMV status not recorded). Some clones in this sample may be carry-over from other donors' samples. CDR3s include the opening cysteine and the closing phenylalanine or tryptophan. The order of the fields is D gene, V gene, clone size, J gene, CDR3 protein, CDR3 DNA. The D gene is left open where the match is weak. Size values are once, few and many counts, or a class for expanded clones, and some rows have none.

NA	TRBV2	many	TRBJ2-2	CASSETGTGELFF	TGTGCCAGCAGTGAAACAGGGACCGGGGAGCTGTTTTTT
NA	TRBV5-6	many	TRBJ1-1	CASSLGWDTEAFF	TGTGCCAGCAGCTTGGGGTGGGACACTGAAGCTTTCTTT
NA	TRBV7-2	many	TRBJ2-3	CASSFAVGGTDTQYF	TGTGCCAGCAGCTTTGCTGTTGGGGGTACGGATACGCAGTATTTT
NA	TRBV28	many	TRBJ1-2	CASSLDRIGYTF	TGTGCCAGCAGTTTAGACAGAATTGGCTACACCTTC
NA	TRBV7-2	many	TRBJ2-6	CASSFTPAPYSGANVLTF	TGTGCCAGCAGCTTTACACCCGCACCGTACTCTGGGGCCAACGTCCTGACTTTC
TRBD1	TRBV7-9	many	TRBJ1-2	CASSPQGVGYGYTF	TGTGCCAGCAGCCCACAGGGGGTGGGCTATGGCTACACCTTC
NA	TRBV20-1	many	TRBJ1-6	CSASLTVESSPLHF	TGCAGTGCGTCCCTGACAGTAGAGTCTTCACCCCTCCACTTT
TRBD1	TRBV12-3/TRBV12-4	many	TRBJ2-7	CASSYRGQSYEQYF	TGTGCCAGCAGTTACAGGGGGCAGTCCTACGAGCAGTACTTC
TRBD2	TRBV20-1	few	TRBJ2-7	CSASLGGGGEQYF	TGCAGTGCTAGTCTTGGGGGGGGGGGCGAGCAGTACTTC
NA	TRBV2	NA	TRBJ2-3	CASSDVVETDTQYF	TGTGCCAGCAGTGACGTGGTGGAGACAGATACGCAGTATTTT
TRBD1	TRBV6-2/TRBV6-3	many	TRBJ2-2	CASIRDRANTGELFF	TGTGCCAGCATCCGGGACAGGGCCAACACCGGGGAGCTGTTTTTT
NA	TRBV20-1	NA	TRBJ2-5	CSASPWPGRVQETQYF	TGCAGTGCCAGCCCTTGGCCGGGCAGGGTCCAAGAGACCCAGTACTTC
NA	TRBV12-3/TRBV12-4	many	TRBJ1-5	CASSFGRFLVGNQPQHF	TGTGCCAGCAGTTTTGGGCGCTTTTTGGTAGGGAATCAGCCCCAGCATTTT
NA	TRBV6-2/TRBV6-3	few	TRBJ1-5	CASSYSSLNQPQHF	TGTGCCAGCAGTTACTCCTCGTTGAATCAGCCCCAGCATTTT
NA	TRBV5-6	many	TRBJ2-1	CASSLGRPGNEQFF	TGTGCCAGCAGCTTGGGGCGTCCTGGGAATGAGCAGTTCTTC
TRBD1	TRBV12-3/TRBV12-4	NA	TRBJ2-2	CASSRTGFNTGELFF	TGTGCCAGCAGTCGGACAGGGTTCAACACCGGGGAGCTGTTTTTT
NA	TRBV7-2	many	TRBJ1-1	CASSLRTVRDTEAFF	TGTGCCAGCAGCCTCCGGACAGTCCGGGACACTGAAGCTTTCTTT
NA	TRBV7-3	NA	TRBJ2-3	CASSIDSYTDTQYF	TGTGCCAGCAGCATAGACAGCTACACAGATACGCAGTATTTT
NA	TRBV20-1	few	TRBJ2-4	CSASMTLAKNIQYF	TGCAGTGCTAGTATGACTCTAGCCAAAAACATTCAGTACTTC
NA	TRBV7-9	many	TRBJ1-1	CASSAIQQVENTEAFF	TGTGCCAGCAGCGCGATCCAACAGGTAGAGAACACTGAAGCTTTCTTT
NA	TRBV28	many	TRBJ1-5	CASSPTAGGDDQPQHF	TGTGCCAGCAGTCCGACTGCTGGGGGCGACGATCAGCCCCAGCATTTT
TRBD1	TRBV20-1	few	TRBJ1-6	CSARSGQGLGSYNSPLHF	TGCAGTGCTAGGTCGGGACAGGGGCTGGGATCCTATAATTCACCCCTCCACTTT
NA	TRBV20-1	many	TRBJ1-6	CSAQTEGPNSPLHF	TGCAGTGCTCAGACGGAAGGACCCAATTCACCCCTCCACTTT
NA	TRBV28	many	TRBJ1-2	CASSRPPDGYTF	TGTGCCAGCAGTCGACCTCCGGATGGCTACACCTTC
TRBD1	TRBV28	few	TRBJ1-1	CASSLLDRVYAEAFF	TGTGCCAGCAGTCTCCTTGACAGGGTCTACGCTGAAGCTTTCTTT
NA	TRBV7-8	many	TRBJ2-1	CASIGLRWNEQFF	TGTGCCAGTATAGGACTTCGTTGGAATGAGCAGTTCTTC